A single sample gave rise to the 28 T cell receptor beta chains below, sequenced in a study. TCRdb itself ran the RT-PCR reads through MiXCR, one entry per CDR3 protein. The repertoire holds more than 550,000 distinct CDR3 sequences, with around 14% as singletons. The sequencing sample was made of memory CD4+ T cells from blood. The receptors derive from a female donor in good health, serving as a healthy control.

The chain combines TRBV28 with TRBJ2-7; TRBD2 matches at 7 bases. V shed 4 bases and J 2 bases; nucleotides not matched to a gene: 5. Per germline, CDR1 MDHEN and CDR2 SYDVKM. This CDR3 has 14 residues. In DNA, the CDR3 is TGTGCCAGCAGTTCCACGGGACTAACCTACGAGCAGTACTTC. Protein product: CASSSTGLTYEQYF.

In this sample, this clonotype turned up a few times. This chain joins TRBV2 and TRBJ2-2, with 8 nucleotides matching TRBD1. The CDR3 is 15 residues long. After removal of 6 bases from V and 4 bases from J, the junction contained 7 bases not matched to a gene. Germline V lookup: CDR1 SNHLY, CDR2 FYNNEI. CDR3 nucleotides: TGTGCCAGCAGGCCTCAGGGGGCGAGCACCGGGGAGCTGTTTTTT. Translated, it gives CASRPQGASTGELFF.

This clonotype was observed many times. The rearrangement joins TRBV7-8 to TRBJ1-2, with 10 bases lining up with TRBD1. Germline loops: CDR1 SGHVS, CDR2 FQNEAQ. The CDR3 consists of 13 residues. After removal of 11 bases from V and 8 bases from J, the junction contained 11 bases not matched to a gene. CDR3 DNA: TGTGCCGGTCGAACGACAGGGGGCGAAGGCTACACCTTC. Its translation is CAGRTTGGEGYTF.

The chain links TRBV2 to TRBJ2-1, with 9 positions matching TRBD1. Germline V lookup: CDR1 SNHLY, CDR2 FYNNEI. After removal of 3 bases from V and 7 bases from J, the junction contained 10 bases not matched to a gene. This CDR3 is 16 amino acids long. CDR3 DNA sequence: TGTGCCAGCAGTGATCGGGGGACAGGGCTCCTAAATGAGCAGTTCTTC. Translating gives CASSDRGTGLLNEQFF.

This clonotype was recorded many times. V is TRBV27 and J is TRBJ1-5; tentatively, D is TRBD1 (6 bases). CDR1 and CDR2 from the germline V gene are MNHEY and SMNVEV (reference sequence). V gave up 6 bases and J gave up 6 bases, with 21 bases separating them. The CDR3 runs to 16 residues. In nucleotides, the CDR3 is TGTGCCAGCAGCCAGGGGTGGGGAGGGGAAGGTCAGCCCCAGCATTTT. This gives the protein CASSQGWGGEGQPQHF.

The chain employs TRBV20-1 and TRBJ2-7, with D unresolved. There are 12 residues in the CDR3. Germline CDR1 reads DFQATT; CDR2 reads SNEGSKA (reference sequence). The CDR3 loop is CSYQKSGKEQYF. CDR3 coding DNA: TGCAGCTACCAAAAGTCAGGTAAAGAGCAGTACTTC.

This clonotype was seen a handful of times. This chain uses TRBV7-2 with TRBJ2-2, with unresolved D. Germline CDR1 and CDR2: SGHTA and FQGNSA. Trimming stripped 3 bases from V and 1 base from J, with 15 bases between. The length of the CDR3 is 17 residues. Written as DNA, the CDR3 is TGTGCCAGCAGCTTCGATGGGCGACCCATGAACACCGGGGAGCTGTTTTTT. Translating it yields CASSFDGRPMNTGELFF.

The rearrangement joins TRBV20-1 to TRBJ1-1, with 7 nucleotides matching TRBD1. The CDR3 has 14 residues. Germline V gene data show CDR1 as DFQATT and CDR2 as SNEGSKA (reference sequence). The trim removed 1 base at V and 6 bases at J, leaving 8 bases unmatched. The CDR3 bases are TGCAGTGCTAGAGGGGTGACAGGGAATCCTGAAGCTTTCTTT. Its translation is CSARGVTGNPEAFF.

There are many counts of this clonotype. The chain combines TRBV7-9 with TRBJ1-4; perhaps TRBD1 as D (6 bases). The CDR3 runs 15 residues. Germline assignment: CDR1 SEHNR and CDR2 FQNEAQ (reference sequence). Trimming shortened V by 1 base and J by 2 bases, and 8 bases separated the two germline ends. CDR3 sequence (DNA): TGTGCCAGCAGCTTAGGCGGACAGACTAATGAAAAACTGTTTTTT. Translated: CASSLGGQTNEKLFF.

The chain couples TRBV20-1 to TRBJ1-3, with D possibly being TRBD1 (5 bases). Germline V CDR1 and CDR2: DFQATT, SNEGSKA (reference sequence). V lost 7 bases and J 0 bases, leaving 10 bases between the germline ends. CDR3 length equals 13 residues. The CDR3 DNA sequence: TGCAGTGTATCGGGACTCTCTGGAAACACCATATATTTT. Translated: CSVSGLSGNTIYF.

The chain couples TRBV9 to TRBJ1-1, with a weak D call TRBD1 (5 bases). The length of the CDR3 is 15 residues. Per germline, CDR1 SGDLS and CDR2 YYNGEE. Trimming cost V 0 bases and J 11 bases, with 20 bases left between them. The CDR3 nucleotides are TGTGCCAGCAGCGTAGAGGCCGCAGGCGGGGGTGAGGCTTTCTTT. Its protein product is CASSVEAAGGGEAFF.

The chain links TRBV18 to TRBJ2-1; 8 bases are a match to TRBD2. The V gene's germline CDR1 is KGHSH and CDR2 LQKENI. The CDR3 loop spans 15 amino acids. J lost 5 bases, V lost 4 bases, and 7 bases had no gene match. CDR3 region: CASSLNSGANNEQFF. The CDR3 nucleotides are TGTGCCAGCTCACTCAATAGCGGGGCCAACAATGAGCAGTTCTTC.

This clonotype was counted at least ten times. The gene calls are TRBV10-3 and TRBJ2-3; 9 nucleotides agree with TRBD1. Germline trimming cut 10 bases from V and 4 bases from J; bases unmatched to any gene: 9. The CDR3 runs 14 residues. Germline assignment: CDR1 ENHRY and CDR2 SYGVKD. The CDR3, as DNA: TGTGCCAGCATCCGGGACAGGGCGGCAGATACGCAGTATTTT. The encoded protein is CASIRDRAADTQYF.

This chain uses TRBV7-3 with TRBJ2-5; 10 nucleotides agree with TRBD2. The CDR3 totals 16 residues. In germline, CDR1 is SGHTA, CDR2 FQGTGA. The junction had 8 bases not matched to a gene; V was cut back by 5 bases and J by 2 bases. The CDR3 nucleotides are TGTGCCAGCAGCCCCCGGCTAGCGGGAGCGCAAGAGACCCAGTACTTC. Translated: CASSPRLAGAQETQYF.

The chain is built from TRBV6-5 and TRBJ1-1; D not resolved. This CDR3 contains 15 residues. Germline-derived CDR1 and CDR2 are MNHEY and SVGAGI. V was trimmed by 2 bases and J by 0 bases, leaving 10 bases between them. The CDR3 nucleotides read TGTGCCAGCAGTTACAGTGGCACACTGAACACTGAAGCTTTCTTT. Translating gives CASSYSGTLNTEAFF.

A few counts support this clonotype. The DNA for the CDR3 is TGTGCCAGCAGCCAAGATCTCAGCGGGAGTTGGATCGAGCAGTACTTC. Protein: CASSQDLSGSWIEQYF. This chain connects TRBV3-1 to TRBJ2-7, with 8 positions matching TRBD2. V lost 0 bases, J lost 6 bases, and 10 bases stayed unmatched. CDR3 length: 16 residues. CDR1 and CDR2 (germline): LGHDT, YNNKEL (reference sequence).

CDR3 DNA sequence: TGTGCCAGCAGCTTGGAGGACAGGGCACTCAATGAGCAGTTCTTC. It is translated as CASSLEDRALNEQFF. The rearrangement links TRBV5-5 to TRBJ2-1; 8 bases fit TRBD1. The CDR3 has 15 amino acids. The ends lost 0 bases at V and 6 bases at J; junction bases unmatched: 5. Germline V gene data show CDR1 as SGHKS and CDR2 as YYEKEE (reference sequence).

This clonotype was counted between two and nine times. The J gene is TRBJ1-5, the V gene TRBV6-6; perhaps TRBD1 as D (5 bases). Germline V gene sequence: CDR1 MNHNY, CDR2 SVGAGI (reference sequence). This CDR3 has 13 amino acids. V was trimmed by 6 bases and J by 6 bases, leaving 12 bases between them. The chain's CDR3 is CASSLGVGQPQHF. Here the CDR3 DNA reads TGTGCCAGCAGCCTAGGGGTTGGTCAGCCCCAGCATTTT.

This clonotype appeared many times. The genes are TRBV12-3 or TRBV12-4 and TRBJ1-2; D not certain. The CDR3 covers 12 residues. Trimming took off 6 bases at V and 4 bases at J, with 9 bases between the two ends. CDR3: CASSEGAYGYTF. DNA for the CDR3: TGTGCCAGCAGCGAAGGAGCCTATGGCTACACCTTC.

This clonotype has ten or more counts. The V gene is TRBV7-2, the J gene TRBJ1-1; D remains unclear. V gave up 1 base and J gave up 1 base, with 4 bases separating them. CDR1 SGHTA and CDR2 FQGNSA come from the germline V gene. CDR3 length: 13 amino acids. The DNA of the CDR3 is TGTGCCAGCAGCTTAGATCAGAACACTGAAGCTTTCTTT. Amino acid sequence: CASSLDQNTEAFF.

There are a few counts of this clonotype. This chain joins TRBV20-1 and TRBJ2-7, with a tentative D call TRBD1 (5 bases). Looked up from germline, CDR1 is DFQATT and CDR2 is SNEGSKA (reference sequence). Deletions cut 6 bases from V and 1 base from J, with 16 bases between. The CDR3 is 14 residues long. The CDR3 nucleotides are TGCAGTGCCCCGCAGGTGGGGCCTTCCTACGAGCAGTACTTC. Protein sequence: CSAPQVGPSYEQYF.

This clonotype was detected a few times. The chain uses TRBV20-1 and TRBJ2-1; D is possibly TRBD2 (6 bases). The CDR3 covers 14 residues. V lost 5 bases, J lost 6 bases, and 17 bases lay in between. CDR1 is DFQATT and CDR2 is SNEGSKA in the germline V gene (reference sequence). The CDR3 DNA reads TGCAGTGCTCCGATATCGGGAGTTCTCAATGAGCAGTTCTTC. The encoded protein is CSAPISGVLNEQFF.

This chain uses TRBV7-8 with TRBJ2-1, with TRBD2 matching over 9 bases. Germline V gene data show CDR1 as SGHVS and CDR2 as FQNEAQ. After removal of 5 bases from V and 9 bases from J, the junction contained 14 bases not matched to a gene. The CDR3 is made up of 16 amino acids. The CDR3 bases are TGTGCCAGCAGCCCCAGGGCTAGCGGGAATCGCGGTGAGCAGTTCTTC. Its protein is CASSPRASGNRGEQFF.

V usage is TRBV4-2 and J usage is TRBJ1-5, with TRBD1 identical over 8 bases. V dropped 0 bases and J dropped 5; count of bases not matched to a gene: 6. Looked up from germline, CDR1 is LGHNA and CDR2 is YNFKEQ. The CDR3 contains 16 residues. Here the CDR3 DNA reads TGTGCCAGCAGCCAAGATTGGGGACAGGACTATCAGCCCCAGCATTTT. It yields the protein CASSQDWGQDYQPQHF.

This clonotype was recorded a few times. The J gene is TRBJ1-1, the V gene TRBV5-1; 7 nucleotides line up with TRBD1. Germline CDR1 SGHRS, CDR2 YFSETQ. This CDR3 has 13 residues. J lost 5 bases, V lost 4 bases, and 5 bases had no gene match. The CDR3 is CASSMGQRTEAFF. Here the CDR3 DNA reads TGCGCCAGCAGCATGGGACAGAGGACTGAAGCTTTCTTT. The whole variable domain, filled in from reference TRBV5-1 and TRBJ1-1, reads KAGVTQTPRYLIKTRGQQVTLSCSPISGHRSVSWYQQTPGQGLQFLFEYFSETQRNKGNFPGRFSGRQFSNSRSEMNVSTLELGDSALYLCASSMGQRTEAFFGQGTRLTVV.

This clonotype was counted many times. The genes are TRBV5-1 and TRBJ1-1; D may be TRBD1 (5 bases). Trimming cost V 0 bases and J 10 bases, with 10 bases left between them. Per the germline V gene, CDR1 is SGHRS and CDR2 is YFSETQ. This CDR3 spans 12 amino acids. DNA of the CDR3: TGCGCCAGCAGCTTGGACTGGACAAGAGCTTTCTTT. Residues: CASSLDWTRAFF.

The rearrangement joins TRBV6-2 or TRBV6-3 to TRBJ2-5; D remains ambiguous. Trimming pared 7 bases from V and 3 bases from J, leaving 12 bases between. Germline values: CDR1 MNHEY, CDR2 SVGEGT. The CDR3 length is 13 residues. CDR3 DNA: TGTGCCAGCACCACCAGACTTGAAGAGACCCAGTACTTC. Protein: CASTTRLEETQYF.

The chain employs TRBV12-3 or TRBV12-4 and TRBJ1-2, with TRBD1 matching over 9 bases. J lost 8 bases, V lost 5 bases, and 12 bases had no gene match. This CDR3 comprises 15 residues. The CDR3 nucleotides read TGTGCCAGCAGTACCCCCGGGACAGGGAACAGAGGCTACACCTTC. Translating it yields CASSTPGTGNRGYTF.